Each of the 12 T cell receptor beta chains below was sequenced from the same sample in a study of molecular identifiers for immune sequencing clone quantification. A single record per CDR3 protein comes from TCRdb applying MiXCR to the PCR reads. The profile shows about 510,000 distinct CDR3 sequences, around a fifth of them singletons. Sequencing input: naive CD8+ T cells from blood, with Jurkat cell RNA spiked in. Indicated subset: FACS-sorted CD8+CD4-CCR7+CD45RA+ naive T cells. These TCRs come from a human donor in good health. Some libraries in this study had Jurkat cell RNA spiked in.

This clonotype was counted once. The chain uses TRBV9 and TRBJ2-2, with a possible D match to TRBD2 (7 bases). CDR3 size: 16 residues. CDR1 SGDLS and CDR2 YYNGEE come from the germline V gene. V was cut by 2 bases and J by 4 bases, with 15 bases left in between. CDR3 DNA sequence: TGTGCCAGCAGCGTTAATGGGGGGGCGGGCACCGGGGAGCTGTTTTTT. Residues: CASSVNGGAGTGELFF.

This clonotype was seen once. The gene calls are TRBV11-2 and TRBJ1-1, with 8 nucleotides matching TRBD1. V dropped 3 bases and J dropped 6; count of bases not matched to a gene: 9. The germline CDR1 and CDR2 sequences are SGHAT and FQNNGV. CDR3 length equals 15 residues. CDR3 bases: TGTGCCAGCAGCTTTCTACGGACAGGGTCATCTGAAGCTTTCTTT. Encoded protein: CASSFLRTGSSEAFF.

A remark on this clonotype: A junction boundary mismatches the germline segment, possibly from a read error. CDR3 loop: CASSPLFGGKDNGQFF. As DNA, the CDR3 is TGTGCCAGCTCACCACTTTTCGGGGGAAAGGACAATGGGCAGTTCTTC. This chain connects TRBV18 to TRBJ2-1, with D maybe TRBD2 (6 bases). The CDR3 runs to 16 residues. The germline gives CDR1 KGHSH, CDR2 LQKENI.

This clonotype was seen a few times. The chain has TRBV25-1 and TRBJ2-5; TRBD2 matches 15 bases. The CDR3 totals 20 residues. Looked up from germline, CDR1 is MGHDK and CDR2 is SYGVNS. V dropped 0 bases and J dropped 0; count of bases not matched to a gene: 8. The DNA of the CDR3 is TGTGCCAGCAGTGAATACAGGACTAGCGGGGGGGTAGGGTACCAAGAGACCCAGTACTTC. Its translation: CASSEYRTSGGVGYQETQYF.

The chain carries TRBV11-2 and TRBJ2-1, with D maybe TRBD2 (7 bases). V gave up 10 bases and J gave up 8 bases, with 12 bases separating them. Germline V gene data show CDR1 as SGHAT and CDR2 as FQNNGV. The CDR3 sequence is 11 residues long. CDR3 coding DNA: TGTGCCATCCGGGGGGCGGATGAGCAGTTCTTC. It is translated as CAIRGADEQFF.

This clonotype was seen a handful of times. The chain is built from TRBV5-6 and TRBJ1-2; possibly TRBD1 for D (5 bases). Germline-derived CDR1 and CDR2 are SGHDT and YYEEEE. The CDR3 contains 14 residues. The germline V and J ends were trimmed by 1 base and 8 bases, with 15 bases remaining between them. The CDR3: CASSLFGAGSGYTF. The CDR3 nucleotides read TGTGCCAGCAGCTTGTTCGGCGCAGGGTCCGGCTACACCTTC.

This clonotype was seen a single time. The CDR3 protein is CATSPQSISYEQYF. CDR3 nucleotides: TGTGCCACCTCCCCCCAATCCATTTCCTACGAGCAGTACTTC. The chain joins TRBV6-5 to TRBJ2-7; D unclear. V lost 10 bases, J lost 1 base, and 17 bases lay in between. Germline CDR1 reads MNHEY; CDR2 reads SVGAGI. The CDR3 is made up of 14 amino acids.

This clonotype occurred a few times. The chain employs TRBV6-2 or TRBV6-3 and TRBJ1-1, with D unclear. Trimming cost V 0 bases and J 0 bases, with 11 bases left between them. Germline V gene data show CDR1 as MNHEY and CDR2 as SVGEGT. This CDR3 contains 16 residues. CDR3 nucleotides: TGTGCCAGCAGTTACTCGCAGACCCTAATGAACACTGAAGCTTTCTTT. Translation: CASSYSQTLMNTEAFF.

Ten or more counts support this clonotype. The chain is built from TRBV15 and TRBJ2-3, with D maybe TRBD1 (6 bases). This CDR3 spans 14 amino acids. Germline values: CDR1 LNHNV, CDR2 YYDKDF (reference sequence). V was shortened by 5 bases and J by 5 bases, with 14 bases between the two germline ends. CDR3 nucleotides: TGTGCCACCAGCTTCAGGGGCTTTGGAGATACGCAGTATTTT. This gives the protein CATSFRGFGDTQYF.

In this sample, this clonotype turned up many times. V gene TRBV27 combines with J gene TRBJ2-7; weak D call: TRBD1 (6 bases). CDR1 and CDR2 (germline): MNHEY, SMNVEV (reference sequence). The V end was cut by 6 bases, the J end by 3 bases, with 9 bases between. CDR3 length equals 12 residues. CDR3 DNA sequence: TGTGCCAGCAGAGGGGGACACTACGAGCAGTACTTC. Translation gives CASRGGHYEQYF.

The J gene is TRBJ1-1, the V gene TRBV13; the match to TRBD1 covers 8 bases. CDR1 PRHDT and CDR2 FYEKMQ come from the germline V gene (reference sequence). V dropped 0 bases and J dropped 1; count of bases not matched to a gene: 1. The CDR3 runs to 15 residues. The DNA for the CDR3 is TGTGCCAGCAGCTTAGGAGACAGGGGGAACACTGAAGCTTTCTTT. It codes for CASSLGDRGNTEAFF.

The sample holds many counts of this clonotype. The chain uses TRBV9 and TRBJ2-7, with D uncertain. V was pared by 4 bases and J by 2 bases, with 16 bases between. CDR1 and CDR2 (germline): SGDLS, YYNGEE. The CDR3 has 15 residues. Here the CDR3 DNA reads TGTGCCAGCAGCCCCCGCCCGTCATCCCCCTACGAGCAGTACTTC. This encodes CASSPRPSSPYEQYF.